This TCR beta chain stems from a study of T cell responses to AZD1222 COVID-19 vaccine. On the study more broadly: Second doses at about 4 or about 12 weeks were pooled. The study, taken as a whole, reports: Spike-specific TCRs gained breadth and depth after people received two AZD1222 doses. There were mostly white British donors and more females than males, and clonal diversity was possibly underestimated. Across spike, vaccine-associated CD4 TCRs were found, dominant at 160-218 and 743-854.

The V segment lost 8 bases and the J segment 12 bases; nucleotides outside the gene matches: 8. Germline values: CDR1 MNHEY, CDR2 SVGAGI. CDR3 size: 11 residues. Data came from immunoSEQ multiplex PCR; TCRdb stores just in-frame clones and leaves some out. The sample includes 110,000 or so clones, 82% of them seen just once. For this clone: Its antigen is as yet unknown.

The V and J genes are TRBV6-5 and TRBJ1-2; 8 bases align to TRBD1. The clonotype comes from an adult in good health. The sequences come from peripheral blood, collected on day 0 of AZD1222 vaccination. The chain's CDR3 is CASGTGNLNTF. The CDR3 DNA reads TGTGCCAGCGGGACAGGCAATCTCAACACCTTC.